The 7 T cell receptor beta chains below were found in one sample sequenced in a study of beta chain features in type 1 diabetes. The investigators reverse transcribed all of the isolated RNA, so they sequenced expressed TCRB transcripts. The method was immunoSEQ multiplex PCR; TCRdb's version includes in-frame clones alone and lacks a portion of them. The sample has around 500,000 clones; more than 9.5% are singletons. The sample taken for sequencing was naive CD4+ T cells from blood. These receptors were obtained from a woman younger than 30 in good health.

This clone was picked up a small number of times. J is TRBJ1-2 and V is TRBV19, with D tentatively TRBD1 (5 bases). Trimming pared 6 bases from V and 4 bases from J, leaving 18 bases between. The CDR3 is 15 residues long. CDR1 is LNHDA, CDR2 SQIVND, per germline (reference sequence). The CDR3: CASSLITGGAYGYTF. As DNA, the CDR3 is TGTGCCAGTAGCTTAATCACAGGCGGAGCCTATGGCTACACCTTC.

The rearrangement links TRBV5-1 to TRBJ2-5; a possible D gene is TRBD1 (5 bases). The CDR3 totals 15 residues. In germline, CDR1 is SGHRS, CDR2 YFSETQ. With 2 bases removed from V and 4 bases from J, the gap between germline ends came to 15 bases. CDR3 nucleotide sequence: TGCGCCAGCAGCTTAGACCCCGGAAGGGGAGAGACCCAGTACTTC. Translating gives CASSLDPGRGETQYF.

This chain joins TRBV7-3 and TRBJ2-7, with a possible D match to TRBD2 (5 bases). The CDR3 extends over 13 amino acids. The V gene's germline CDR1 is SGHTA and CDR2 FQGTGA. Trimming shortened V by 5 bases and J by 10 bases, and 18 bases separated the two germline ends. The DNA for the CDR3 is TGTGCCAGCAGCCGAGACCCATCGGGGTTTCAGTACGTC. It specifies CASSRDPSGFQYV.

The V call is TRBV4-1, the J call TRBJ2-5, with 7 nucleotides matching TRBD2. The CDR3 covers 15 residues. The germline gives CDR1 MGHRA, CDR2 YSYEKL. V was pared by 4 bases and J by 5 bases, with 10 bases of the junction left unmatched. The DNA of the CDR3 is TGCGCCAGCAGCCCCCCATTGGGGGGGATGGAGACCCAGTACTTC. Translating gives CASSPPLGGMETQYF.

The V call is TRBV11-3, the J call TRBJ2-1, with D uncertain. The germline gives CDR1 SGHNT, CDR2 YENEEA. V dropped 5 bases and J dropped 8 bases, with 7 bases sitting between them. The CDR3 length is 11 residues. Here the CDR3 reads CASSPGYEQFF. CDR3 DNA: TGTGCCAGCAGCCCCGGCTATGAGCAGTTCTTC.

This chain joins TRBV5-1 and TRBJ1-1; no reliable D call. With 4 bases removed from V and 0 bases from J, the gap between germline ends came to 7 bases. The CDR3 contains 13 residues. CDR1 is SGHRS and CDR2 is YFSETQ in the germline V gene. The CDR3 DNA reads as TGCGCCAGCAGCGGACGGCTGAACACTGAAGCTTTCTTT. Encoded protein: CASSGRLNTEAFF.

This clone has just a few counts. The chain joins TRBV4-3 to TRBJ2-5; D is perhaps TRBD1 (5 bases). The CDR3 contains 16 residues. Germline loops: CDR1 LGHNA, CDR2 YSLEER. V lost 0 bases and J lost 0, with 11 bases in between. The CDR3 sequence: CASSQEGQIDQETQYF. The CDR3 nucleotides are TGCGCCAGCAGCCAAGAGGGGCAGATAGACCAAGAGACCCAGTACTTC.